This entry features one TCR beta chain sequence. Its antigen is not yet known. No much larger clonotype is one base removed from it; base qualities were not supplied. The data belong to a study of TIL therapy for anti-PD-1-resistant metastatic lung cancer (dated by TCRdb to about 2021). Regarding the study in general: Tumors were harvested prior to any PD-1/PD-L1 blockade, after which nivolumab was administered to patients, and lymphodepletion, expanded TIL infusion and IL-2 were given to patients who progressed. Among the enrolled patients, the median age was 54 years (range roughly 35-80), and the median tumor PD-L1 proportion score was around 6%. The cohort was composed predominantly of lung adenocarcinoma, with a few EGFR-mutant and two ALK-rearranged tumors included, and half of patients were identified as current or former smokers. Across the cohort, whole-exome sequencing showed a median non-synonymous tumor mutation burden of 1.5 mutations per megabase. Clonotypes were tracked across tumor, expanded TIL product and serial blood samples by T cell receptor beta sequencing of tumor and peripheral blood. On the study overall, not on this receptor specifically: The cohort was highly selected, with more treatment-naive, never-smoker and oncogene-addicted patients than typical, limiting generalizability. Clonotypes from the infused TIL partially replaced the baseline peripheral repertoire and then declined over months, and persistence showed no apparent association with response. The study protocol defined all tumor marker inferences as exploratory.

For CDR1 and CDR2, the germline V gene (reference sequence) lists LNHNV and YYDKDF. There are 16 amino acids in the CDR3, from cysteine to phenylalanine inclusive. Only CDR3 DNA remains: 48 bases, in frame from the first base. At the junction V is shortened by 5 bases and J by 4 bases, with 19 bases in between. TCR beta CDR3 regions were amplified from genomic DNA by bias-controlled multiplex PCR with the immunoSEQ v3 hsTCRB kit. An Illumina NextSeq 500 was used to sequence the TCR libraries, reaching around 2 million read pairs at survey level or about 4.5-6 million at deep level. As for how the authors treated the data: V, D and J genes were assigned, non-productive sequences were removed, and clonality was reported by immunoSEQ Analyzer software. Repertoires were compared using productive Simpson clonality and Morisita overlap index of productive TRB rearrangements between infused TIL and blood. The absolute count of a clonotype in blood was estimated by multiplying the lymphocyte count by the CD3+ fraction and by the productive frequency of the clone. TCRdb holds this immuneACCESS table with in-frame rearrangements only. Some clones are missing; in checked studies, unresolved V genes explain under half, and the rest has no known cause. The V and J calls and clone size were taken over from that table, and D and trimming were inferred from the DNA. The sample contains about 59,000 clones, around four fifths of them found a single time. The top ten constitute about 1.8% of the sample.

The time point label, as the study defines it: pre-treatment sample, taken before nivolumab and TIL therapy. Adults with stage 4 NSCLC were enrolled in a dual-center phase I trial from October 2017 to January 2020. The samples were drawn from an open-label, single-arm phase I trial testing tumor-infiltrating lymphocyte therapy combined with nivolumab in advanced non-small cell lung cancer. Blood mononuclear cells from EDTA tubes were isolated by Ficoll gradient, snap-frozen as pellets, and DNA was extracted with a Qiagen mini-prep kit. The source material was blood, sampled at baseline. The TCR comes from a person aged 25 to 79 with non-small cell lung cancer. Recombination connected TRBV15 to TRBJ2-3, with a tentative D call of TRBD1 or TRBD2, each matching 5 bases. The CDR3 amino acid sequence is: CATSEGNSVPPDTQYF. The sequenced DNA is TGTGCCACCAGCGAGGGGAACTCCGTGCCGCCAGATACGCAGTATTTT.